This T cell receptor (beta chain) was identified in a study of blood T cell repertoires in COVID-19. Study in general: There were acute and convalescent COVID-19 samples, and they came from the United States, Italy and Spain.

Donors were grouped by their self-reported clinical history. Produced via immunoSEQ multiplex PCR; TCRdb's table is partial and in-frame only. The sample has approximately 150,000 clones; around four fifths are singletons. The CDR3 loop spans 15 amino acids. CDR1 is SGHRS, CDR2 YFSETQ, per germline. Trimming removed 0 bases from V and 3 bases from J, with 10 bases in between. The V and J genes are TRBV5-1 and TRBJ2-4; D possibly corresponds to TRBD1 (6 bases). The sequenced sample was PBMCs or T cells enriched from blood (not recorded which). The sequence was obtained from a man aged 35 to 55 with acute COVID-19. Written as DNA, the CDR3 is TGCGCCAGCAGCTTGGGGGGGCTTGTCAAAAACATTCAGTACTTC. It yields the protein CASSLGGLVKNIQYF.